This record looks at one TCR beta chain sequence and its context. The data stem from a study of blood T cell repertoires in COVID-19. Study-level information: Whether acute or convalescent, the COVID-19 samples came from the United States, Italy and Spain. The cDNA or gDNA used as material had been derived from T cells, B-cell-depleted T cells, or PBMCs.

V gave up 3 bases and J gave up 3 bases; unmatched junction bases: 2. CDR1 and CDR2 (germline): SEHNR, FQNEAQ (reference sequence). The CDR3 spans 13 residues. In the study's own analysis: Amplifying reference gene primers gave estimates of nucleated cell counts. Data came from immunoSEQ multiplex PCR; TCRdb stores just in-frame clones and leaves some out. V and J calls and clone size are as listed in that table; D and trimming were resolved from the DNA. The sample records 120,000 or so clones, approximately 81% being singletons. The receptor was derived from a man in his 60s with acute or convalescent COVID-19. This rearrangement joins TRBV7-9 to TRBJ2-7; TRBD2 matches at 7 bases. The specimen was peripheral blood. CDR3 nucleotide sequence: TGTGCCAGCAGCTTCGGCGGGGGCTACGAGCAGTACTTC. Protein sequence: CASSFGGGYEQYF.